Here is one T cell receptor (beta chain) with its context. Its antigen is not identified. Trimming took 3 bases from V and 5 from J; bases not matched to a gene: 2. This CDR3 has 14 amino acids. CDR1 is MDHEN and CDR2 is SYDVKM in the germline V gene. Some clones are missing from TCRdb's copy, which holds only in-frame ones; the method was immunoSEQ multiplex PCR. The data contain roughly 12,000 clones, about 86% of them singletons. The data were obtained in a study of OX40 agonist ivuxolimab in advanced cancers. Study results and caveats: At 0.1 to 3.0 mg/kg, CD4+ and CD8+ blood T cells expanded clonally by week 6. Clonal expansion among partial responders at 0.1-3.0 mg/kg ranked near the lowest. Antigen targets of the expanded peripheral T cells went undetermined.

The TCR comes from an adult with an advanced solid tumor such as melanoma, head and neck, liver or kidney cancer. Material: CD4+ or CD8+ T cells sorted from blood, obtained in a trial of the OX40 agonist ivuxolimab. The V gene is TRBV28, the J gene TRBJ2-7, with 12 bases that match TRBD1. As DNA, the CDR3 is TGTGCCAGCAGTTTGGGACAGGGGGCGGACGAGCAGTACTTC. Its protein product is CASSLGQGADEQYF.